A single sample is the source of the 23 T cell receptor beta chains below, sequenced in a study of blood T cell repertoires in COVID-19. Using immunoSEQ multiplex PCR, the repertoire was profiled, and TCRdb retains in-frame clones only, with some absent. The table records approximately 110,000 clones, roughly 88% of them present only once. The sequenced sample consisted of peripheral blood. The source of these receptors is a woman aged 50 to 65 with active or convalescent COVID-19.

Of note for this clone: One junction end does not reproduce the germline sequence, and a read error may be involved. The chain links TRBV7-7 to TRBJ2-1; a weak D match, TRBD2 (6 bases). The length of the CDR3 is 16 residues. From germline, CDR1 is SSHAT and CDR2 FNYEAQ (reference sequence). In DNA, the CDR3 is TGTGCTAGCAGCCCAGGCAGACTAGTCTCCTACAATGAGCAGTTCTTC. This encodes CASSPGRLVSYNEQFF. Using reference TRBV7-7 and TRBJ2-1 for the parts outside the CDR3, the full variable domain is GAGVSQSPRYKVTKRGQDVTLRCDPISSHATLYWYQQALGQGPEFLTYFNYEAQPDKSGLPSDRFSAERPEGSISTLTIQRTEQRDSAMYRCASSPGRLVSYNEQFFGPGTRLTVL.

This clone appeared once. The CDR3, as DNA: TGTGCCTGGAGTGATGACAGGAGATACAATGAGCAGTTCTTC. Its protein is CAWSDDRRYNEQFF. The V and J genes are TRBV30 and TRBJ2-1; D may be TRBD1 (6 bases). Trimming took off 1 base at V and 4 bases at J, with 11 bases between the two ends. CDR1 GTSNPN and CDR2 SVGIG come from the germline V gene (reference sequence). The CDR3 loop spans 14 amino acids.

This sequence joins TRBV29-1 and TRBJ2-7; 9 bases are a match to TRBD2. Germline CDR1 and CDR2: SQVTM and ANQGSEA. J lost 5 bases, V lost 4 bases, and 12 bases had no gene match. The length of the CDR3 is 15 residues. CDR3 nucleotide sequence: TGCAGCGTTGGTGGGGGGGGGACTAGCCAGCACGAGCAGTACTTC. Translation: CSVGGGGTSQHEQYF.

The chain has TRBV29-1 and TRBJ1-2; perhaps TRBD1 as D (5 bases). Looked up from germline, CDR1 is SQVTM and CDR2 is ANQGSEA. Trimming shortened V by 6 bases and J by 1 base, and 12 bases separated the two germline ends. The CDR3 runs 13 residues. In nucleotides, the CDR3 is TGCAGCGTGTACGGGGGGGATAACTATGGCTACACCTTC. Protein: CSVYGGDNYGYTF.

This clone has only one observation. This chain joins TRBV18 and TRBJ2-5; D not resolved. Looked up from germline, CDR1 is KGHSH and CDR2 is LQKENI. Between the trimmed V and J ends, which lost 6 bases and 1 base, there was a span of 9 bases. This CDR3 spans 13 amino acids. The CDR3 loop is CASSRGSQETQYF. Here the CDR3 DNA reads TGTGCCAGCTCGAGAGGCAGCCAAGAGACCCAGTACTTC.

The V and J genes are TRBV30 and TRBJ2-2; TRBD2 might be the D (7 bases). This CDR3 spans 14 amino acids. Between the trimmed V and J ends, which lost 2 bases and 6 bases, there was a span of 13 bases. Germline V gene data show CDR1 as GTSNPN and CDR2 as SVGIG (reference sequence). This chain's CDR3 is CAWSFRGGSGELFF. In DNA, the CDR3 is TGTGCCTGGAGTTTCAGGGGAGGGTCCGGGGAGCTGTTTTTT.

The chain is built from TRBV2 and TRBJ2-1; weak D call: TRBD2 (6 bases). The CDR3 has 15 residues. Trimming pared 8 bases from V and 7 bases from J, leaving 21 bases between. Germline V gene sequence: CDR1 SNHLY, CDR2 FYNNEI. The CDR3, as DNA: TGTGCCAGCCGGGTGGGGGGATGGCTGGGGAATGAGCAGTTCTTC. As protein: CASRVGGWLGNEQFF.

The genes are TRBV18 and TRBJ1-1; D gene ambiguous. The germline V gene encodes CDR1 KGHSH and CDR2 LQKENI. There are 13 residues in the CDR3. V dropped 5 bases and J dropped 10 bases, with 17 bases sitting between them. The CDR3 region is CASSIRRIEGAFF. For the CDR3, the DNA is TGTGCCAGCTCAATTCGACGCATTGAGGGAGCTTTCTTT. The complete variable domain, with remaining parts taken from reference TRBV18 and TRBJ1-1, reads NAGVMQNPRHLVRRRGQEARLRCSPMKGHSHVYWYRQLPEEGLKFMVYLQKENIIDESGMPKERFSAEFPKEGPSILRIQQVVRGDSAAYFCASSIRRIEGAFFGQGTRLTVV.

The CDR3 DNA follows: TGTGCCAGCAGCTCAGCCGACAACCTGAACACTGAAGCTTTCTTT. Amino acid sequence: CASSSADNLNTEAFF. The chain uses TRBV5-5 and TRBJ1-1; unclear D gene. CDR3 length: 15 residues. The V and J ends lost 3 bases and 0 bases respectively, with 12 bases between them. Germline CDR1 is SGHKS and CDR2 is YYEKEE (reference sequence).

The gene calls are TRBV7-9 and TRBJ1-1; weak D call: TRBD1 (6 bases). Germline-derived CDR1 and CDR2 are SEHNR and FQNEAQ (reference sequence). V shed 5 bases and J shed 3 bases, with 16 bases lying between them. This CDR3 spans 15 amino acids. As DNA, the CDR3 is TGTGCCAGCAGCAAAACCAGGGGTGAGGACACTGAAGCTTTCTTT. It specifies CASSKTRGEDTEAFF.

V is TRBV19 and J is TRBJ2-5, with 13 bases identical to TRBD2. Germline V lookup: CDR1 LNHDA, CDR2 SQIVND (reference sequence). The CDR3 is made up of 18 amino acids. Trimming at V came to 6 bases and at J to 0 bases, leaving 10 bases not matched to a gene. CDR3 nucleotides: TGTGCCAGTAGCCCTCGTGGTGGGACTAGCGGGAACCAAGAGACCCAGTACTTC. Translated: CASSPRGGTSGNQETQYF. Full variable domain (outside the CDR3, taken from reference TRBV19 and TRBJ2-5): DGGITQSPKYLFRKEGQNVTLSCEQNLNHDAMYWYRQDPGQGLRLIYYSQIVNDFQKGDIAEGYSVSREKKESFPLTVTSAQKNPTAFYLCASSPRGGTSGNQETQYFGPGTRLLVL.

The rearrangement uses TRBV9 and TRBJ2-1, with 13 bases fitting TRBD2. Per germline, CDR1 SGDLS and CDR2 YYNGEE. Trimming cost V 3 bases and J 8 bases; bases outside gene matches: 5. The CDR3 is 15 amino acids. CDR3 in amino acids: CASSAWTSGSYEQFF. The CDR3 DNA is TGTGCCAGCAGCGCCTGGACTAGCGGGAGCTATGAGCAGTTCTTC.

The table lists this clone with a count of one. The chain couples TRBV5-1 to TRBJ1-3; 7 nucleotides line up with TRBD1. The germline V gene has CDR1 SGHRS and CDR2 YFSETQ. The junction had 8 bases not matched to a gene; V was cut back by 4 bases and J by 1 base. The CDR3 sequence is 16 residues long. The CDR3 is CASSAPDRASGNTIYF. CDR3 sequence (DNA): TGCGCCAGCAGCGCCCCAGACAGGGCATCTGGAAACACCATATATTTT.

This clone showed up just a few times. The V gene is TRBV28, the J gene TRBJ1-4; D remains ambiguous. Germline CDR1 is MDHEN and CDR2 is SYDVKM. The CDR3 is 13 residues long. Trimming took 3 bases from V and 5 from J, leaving 7 bases between them. The CDR3 DNA reads as TGTGCCAGCAGTTTTTTGCAGAATGAAAAACTGTTTTTT. Translation: CASSFLQNEKLFF.

The chain joins TRBV2 to TRBJ1-3; D is unclear. Germline CDR1 and CDR2: SNHLY and FYNNEI. The germline V and J ends were trimmed by 7 bases and 4 bases, with 8 bases remaining between them. The CDR3 totals 12 residues. CDR3 loop: CASKRGGNTIYF. CDR3 bases: TGTGCCAGCAAACGGGGAGGAAACACCATATATTTT.

V usage is TRBV5-4 and J usage is TRBJ2-5, with 7 positions matching TRBD1. V lost 1 base to trimming and J lost 5 bases; unmatched junction nucleotides: 5. Germline CDR1 SGHNT, CDR2 YYREEE (reference sequence). There are 14 residues in the CDR3. This CDR3 is CASSLNRGSETQYF. For the CDR3, the DNA is TGTGCCAGCAGCTTGAACAGGGGATCGGAGACCCAGTACTTC.

The V and J genes are TRBV5-4 and TRBJ2-2, with D perhaps TRBD2 (7 bases). Germline assignment: CDR1 SGHNT and CDR2 YYREEE (reference sequence). The CDR3 runs 16 residues. V lost 4 bases and J lost 7, with 20 bases in between. This CDR3 is CASSMGASGRGGELFF. The DNA for the CDR3 is TGTGCCAGCAGCATGGGGGCTAGCGGTCGGGGCGGGGAGCTGTTTTTT.

This chain connects TRBV29-1 to TRBJ2-2; 12 bases map to TRBD1. V lost 6 bases, J lost 6 bases, and 5 bases stayed unmatched. The CDR3 extends over 14 amino acids. Per the germline V gene, CDR1 is SQVTM and CDR2 is ANQGSEA. The chain's CDR3 is CSVRDRGLAGELFF. The DNA for the CDR3 is TGCAGCGTGAGGGACAGGGGGCTGGCCGGGGAGCTGTTTTTT.

The chain has TRBV7-9 and TRBJ1-2, with 7 bases aligning to TRBD1. The germline CDR1 and CDR2 sequences are SEHNR and FQNEAQ (reference sequence). V lost 5 bases and J lost 5; bases outside the gene matches: 8. The CDR3 runs 14 residues. CDR3 nucleotides: TGTGCCAGCAGCAGGGGACCAGGGGGGTATGGCTACACCTTC. Residues: CASSRGPGGYGYTF.

CDR3 sequence (DNA): TGTGCCAGCAGCCTAAGGACAGGGGGCACTAATGAAAAACTGTTTTTT. This codes for CASSLRTGGTNEKLFF. The chain combines TRBV7-9 with TRBJ1-4; TRBD1 matches 11 bases. Germline CDR1 and CDR2: SEHNR and FQNEAQ (reference sequence). V shed 5 bases, J shed 2 bases, and the junction held 4 bases outside the gene matches. This CDR3 is built from 16 residues. The full variable domain, rest sourced from reference TRBV7-9 and TRBJ1-4, is DTGVSQNPRHKITKRGQNVTFRCDPISEHNRLYWYRQTLGQGPEFLTYFQNEAQLEKSRLLSDRFSAERPKGSFSTLEIQRTEQGDSAMYLCASSLRTGGTNEKLFFGSGTQLSVL.

Comments on this clone: Other DNA sequences in this sample translate to the same CDR3. V usage is TRBV15 and J usage is TRBJ2-7; D might be TRBD2 (6 bases). Germline V lookup: CDR1 LNHNV, CDR2 YYDKDF (reference sequence). V was shortened by 1 base and J by 1 base, with 8 bases between the two germline ends. The length of the CDR3 is 14 residues. The CDR3 reads CATSRGRGSYEQYF. The DNA for the CDR3 is TGTGCCACCAGCAGAGGGCGGGGATCCTACGAGCAGTACTTC.

This clone was recorded only once. V is TRBV29-1 and J is TRBJ2-1, with D possibly TRBD2 on 5 matching bases. V was shortened by 6 bases and J by 8 bases, with 20 bases between the two germline ends. Per germline, CDR1 SQVTM and CDR2 ANQGSEA. The CDR3 spans 14 residues. CDR3 protein: CSVMVSIGIYEQFF. In nucleotides, the CDR3 is TGCAGCGTAATGGTTAGCATCGGGATATATGAGCAGTTCTTC.

The chain recombines TRBV9 with TRBJ2-1, with 10 positions matching TRBD1. This CDR3 spans 15 amino acids. Germline V lookup: CDR1 SGDLS, CDR2 YYNGEE. V lost 0 bases and J lost 5; bases outside the gene matches: 2. In DNA form, the CDR3 reads TGTGCCAGCAGCGTAGGCGGGACAGGGGACAATGAGCAGTTCTTC. Translation gives CASSVGGTGDNEQFF.